Listed here is a single T cell receptor (beta chain). Its target is unknown. This sample is part of a study of siplizumab effects on memory and regulatory T cells. Points from the study as a whole: Versus under 35% in controls, the mappable alloreactive CD4+ clones averaged 68.8% Treg-derived with siplizumab. An assignable phenotype, naive or memory, was missing from roughly 78-96% of proliferating CD4+ or CD8+ clones.

Per germline, CDR1 SGHRS and CDR2 YFSETQ. V lost 6 bases to trimming and J lost 5 bases, with 14 bases between them. This CDR3 comprises 14 residues. Per sample, 10^5 or so TCR templates underwent assay. Measured with immunoSEQ multiplex PCR; TCRdb has only the in-frame clones, and not every one. The top ten hold 1.3% of the sample, which has under 140,000 clones, about nine tenths seen once. This TCR came from a human donor in good health. The rearrangement links TRBV5-1 to TRBJ2-2; weak D call: TRBD1 (8 bases). Sample: CD4+ T cells sorted from blood. CDR3 amino acids: CASNRGGTTGELFF. Written as DNA, the CDR3 is TGCGCCAGCAACAGGGGGGGAACGACCGGGGAGCTGTTTTTT.